Following are 3 T cell receptor beta chains from one sample sequenced in a study of T cells expressing NK-cell markers. For each CDR3 protein, TCRdb gives one entry from its re-call of the 5' RACE reads, without DNA. The sample's table shows over 120,000 distinct CDR3 sequences. Sequenced material: blood T cells: a sorted CD56 or NKG2C T cell subset, CD4+ or CD8+ T cells, or bulk PBMC T cells (not recorded which). The receptors come from a young man in good health.

The chain joins TRBV7-2 to TRBJ2-7. The V gene's germline CDR1 is SGHTA and CDR2 FQGNSA. The CDR3 consists of 13 residues. This CDR3 reads CASSPRELYEQYF.

The chain couples TRBV7-9 to TRBJ2-7; TCRdb reports TRBD2, a call that lacks DNA to check it against. The length of the CDR3 is 16 residues. Germline CDR1 reads SEHNR; CDR2 reads FQNEAQ (reference sequence). CDR3 residues: CASSFPGTSGTYEQYF.

V is TRBV20-1 and J is TRBJ1-4; TCRdb indicates TRBD1, and absent DNA this call remains unverified. This CDR3 is built from 13 residues. The germline CDR1 and CDR2 sequences are DFQATT and SNEGSKA (reference sequence). CDR3 amino acids: CSARPGTDEKLFF.